This T cell receptor beta chain was sequenced in a study of blood T cells in healthy people across ages. A sample-barcoded 5' primer and a J-beta primer mix were used in a second PCR of roughly 7 to 12 cycles. Any given sample supplied a minimum of 3 million CDR3-containing paired-end reads. TCRdb re-called the 5' RACE reads with MiXCR, one entry per CDR3 protein. The sample has approximately 800,000 distinct CDR3 sequences, around 50% seen once. Concerning this clonotype: Its antigen is currently unknown.

The CDR3 sequence is 14 residues long. V dropped 5 bases and J dropped 7; count of bases not matched to a gene: 8. CDR1 and CDR2 (germline): SGHAT, FQDESV (reference sequence). Healthy Caucasian individuals from Russia aged roughly 6 to 90 served as donors. Study-wide results and caveats: Versus aged donors, long-lived donors had higher diversity and more naive CD4+ cells.

The source of this sequence is a man older than 75 in good health. Material for sequencing was blood. V and J are TRBV11-1 and TRBJ2-1, with 7 positions matching TRBD1. The chain's CDR3 is CASSDRALGNEQFF. In DNA, the CDR3 is TGTGCCAGCAGCGACAGGGCCTTGGGTAATGAGCAGTTCTTC.